These T cell receptor beta chains were read from a single sample in a study of blood T cell repertoires in COVID-19. The data were produced by immunoSEQ multiplex PCR, yet TCRdb's version contains in-frame clones alone and is incomplete. The table has 200,000 to 250,000 clones, about four fifths seen once; the top ten hold roughly 6.2%. Sequencing used PBMCs or T cells enriched from blood (not recorded which). The source of these receptors is a woman between 40 and 50 years old who had recovered from COVID-19. Both conserved end residues are part of each CDR3.

>TRBV27|TRBJ2-5
CASSLYSGANQETQYF
>TRBV28|TRBJ1-2
CASSFGTGGGSGYTF
>TRBV6-1|TRBJ2-2
CASSEGLRTGELFF
>TRBV19|TRBJ1-5
CASTDGQGSDQPQHF
>TRBV3-1/TRBV3-2|TRBJ2-7
CASSPGQYSYEQYF
>TRBV14|TRBJ2-2
CASSQDRGSGRRGTGELFF
>TRBV18|TRBJ1-1
CASSKGGPNTEAFF
>TRBV5-5|TRBJ2-1
CASSFGTGLAGVPSYNEQFF
>TRBV7-9|TRBJ2-3
CASSPDRGTDTQYF
>TRBV27|TRBJ2-7
CASTHRKVNEQYF
>TRBV5-5|TRBJ2-1
CASSFRGQGAINEQFF
>TRBV3-1/TRBV3-2|TRBJ2-5
CASSQGLDSGTETQYF
>TRBV11-2|TRBJ2-6
CASRSYRGPTPSGANVLTF
>TRBV19|TRBJ1-1
CASAALGGGNTEAFF
>TRBV6-5|TRBJ2-2
CASSYGALGDAGELFF
>TRBV14|TRBJ1-1
CASRSRTGPNTEAFF
>TRBV25-1|TRBJ2-5
CASSEFGGQETQYF
>TRBV14|TRBJ2-1
CASSQPGLAGGRDEQFF
>TRBV28|TRBJ2-2
CASSLRGLVVSTGELFF
>TRBV3-1/TRBV3-2|TRBJ2-7
CASSQAGEQYF
>TRBV29-1|TRBJ2-1
CSVDTEVAGAFYNEQFF
>TRBV7-2|TRBJ1-3
CASTETGDGNTIYF
>TRBV7-8|TRBJ1-1
CASSMGARTNTEAFF
>TRBV4-1|TRBJ2-1
CASSPLLSGGRWPSSYNEQFF
>TRBV7-2|TRBJ1-4
CASSSPGGSGRVGEKLFF
>TRBV6-5|TRBJ2-1
CASSWTAYNEQFF
>TRBV6-5|TRBJ1-4
CASSRGLTNEKLFF
>TRBV19|TRBJ1-6
CASSGTGVYNSPLHF
>TRBV6-5|TRBJ2-5
CASSYFSGSGQTQYF
>TRBV7-2|TRBJ1-1
CASSSRTDSSTEAFF
>TRBV4-2|TRBJ2-1
CASSQPTTNNEQFF
>TRBV7-7|TRBJ1-2
CASSLAPSRDGYTF
>TRBV19|TRBJ2-3
CASSGGGGTQYF
>TRBV19|TRBJ2-3
CASSMTSGTDTQYF
>TRBV19|TRBJ1-4
CASSIQGWPNEKLFF
>TRBV24-1|TRBJ2-5
CATSGQGLGETQYF
>TRBV18|TRBJ2-7
CASSPGTFYEQYF
>TRBV2|TRBJ1-1
CAITQGGTEAFF
>TRBV5-5|TRBJ2-1
CASSLGREAPKEQFF
>TRBV6-5|TRBJ1-2
CASDRSRNYGYTF
>TRBV18|TRBJ2-5
CASSPPEWASETQYF
>TRBV5-1|TRBJ1-2
CASSLTAQGDGYTF
>TRBV7-2|TRBJ2-1
CASGVGTTVEQFF
>TRBV4-3|TRBJ1-1
CASSPDRSTEAFF
>TRBV29-1|TRBJ2-5
CSVRLESNQETQYF
>TRBV4-3|TRBJ2-4
CASSQDNEGGIQYF
>TRBV27|TRBJ1-4
CASSFWGTGREKLFF
>TRBV28|TRBJ1-6
CASRGQGKSPLHF
>TRBV24-1|TRBJ2-1
CATSAAGGYNEQFF
>TRBV19|TRBJ2-2
CASSMGASDTGELFF
>TRBV7-9|TRBJ2-1
CASSPTSGRGNEQFF
>TRBV19|TRBJ2-4
CASSRGTGGIQYF
>TRBV5-6|TRBJ2-3
CASSLVPGLAADTQYF
>TRBV28|TRBJ1-1
CASSLGGAEGLGTEAFF
>TRBV5-1|TRBJ1-6
CASSPGQGQNSPLHF
>TRBV4-1|TRBJ2-6
CASSQDPRAGANVLTF
>TRBV28|TRBJ2-3
CASSFGGGKETDTQYF
>TRBV19|TRBJ1-1
CASSPETGVMNTEAFF